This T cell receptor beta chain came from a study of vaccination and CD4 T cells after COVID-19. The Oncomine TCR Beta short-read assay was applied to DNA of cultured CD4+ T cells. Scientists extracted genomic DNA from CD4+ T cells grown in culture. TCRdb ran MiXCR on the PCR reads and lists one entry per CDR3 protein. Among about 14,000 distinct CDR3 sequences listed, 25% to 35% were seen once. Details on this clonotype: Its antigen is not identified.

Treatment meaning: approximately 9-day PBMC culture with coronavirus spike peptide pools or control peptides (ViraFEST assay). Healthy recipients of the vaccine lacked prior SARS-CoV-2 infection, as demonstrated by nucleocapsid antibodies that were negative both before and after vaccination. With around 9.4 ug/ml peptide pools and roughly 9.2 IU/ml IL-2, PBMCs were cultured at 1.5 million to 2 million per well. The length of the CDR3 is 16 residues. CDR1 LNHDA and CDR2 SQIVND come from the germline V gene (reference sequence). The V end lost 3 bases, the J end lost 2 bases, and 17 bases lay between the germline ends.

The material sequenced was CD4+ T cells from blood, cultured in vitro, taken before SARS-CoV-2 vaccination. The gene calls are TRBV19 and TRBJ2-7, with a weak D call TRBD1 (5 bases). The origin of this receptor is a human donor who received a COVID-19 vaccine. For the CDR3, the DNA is TGTGCCAGTAGTATGTTTCCGGACACGCCTACCTACGAGCAGTACTTC. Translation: CASSMFPDTPTYEQYF.